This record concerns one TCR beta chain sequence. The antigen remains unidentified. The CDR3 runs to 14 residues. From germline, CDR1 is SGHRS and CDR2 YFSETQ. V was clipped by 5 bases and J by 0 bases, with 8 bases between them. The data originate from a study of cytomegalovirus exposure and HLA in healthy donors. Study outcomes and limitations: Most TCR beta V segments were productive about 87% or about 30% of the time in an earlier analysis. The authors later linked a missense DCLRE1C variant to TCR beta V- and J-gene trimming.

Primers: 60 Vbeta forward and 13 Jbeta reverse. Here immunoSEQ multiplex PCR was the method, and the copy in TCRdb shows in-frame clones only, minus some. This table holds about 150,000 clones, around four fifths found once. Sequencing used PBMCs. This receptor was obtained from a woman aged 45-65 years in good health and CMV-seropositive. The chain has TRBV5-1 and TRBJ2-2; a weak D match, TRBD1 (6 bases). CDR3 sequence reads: CASRGASNTGELFF. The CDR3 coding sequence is TGCGCCAGCAGGGGGGCGTCGAACACCGGGGAGCTGTTTTTT. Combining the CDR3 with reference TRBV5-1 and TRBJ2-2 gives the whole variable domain KAGVTQTPRYLIKTRGQQVTLSCSPISGHRSVSWYQQTPGQGLQFLFEYFSETQRNKGNFPGRFSGRQFSNSRSEMNVSTLELGDSALYLCASRGASNTGELFFGEGSRLTVL.